This T cell receptor (beta chain) was sequenced in a study of T cells expressing NK-cell markers (dated by TCRdb to about 2020). Broadly, across the study: In sorted CD3+CD56+NKG2C+, CD3+CD56+NKG2C- and CD3+CD56-NKG2C+ T-cell subsets from eight or nine donors, TCR beta-chain repertoires were profiled. The libraries were sequenced on Illumina HiSeq 2000/2500, MiSeq or NextSeq, producing 2 x 150 bp reads. The eight sequenced donors were randomly selected healthy volunteers, three men and five women. Of the eight sequenced donors, seven were found to be HCMV-seropositive and one was found to be HCMV-seronegative. The paper as a whole reports these results and caveats: Those dominant clonotypes were again the most abundant among CD3+CD56-NKG2C+ cells in a handful of donors, at 28.3-60.1%. Whether the expanded NKG2C-expressing T cell clones were specific for HCMV antigens was left unclear. For roughly six donors, the dominant CD3+CD56+NKG2C+ clonotypes were among the top 10 CD8+ clonotypes and accounted for roughly 1.0-7.5% of CD8+ T cells.

HCMV-specific IgG was detected in serum with a commercial ELISA kit to determine HCMV serostatus. Peripheral blood mononuclear cells were isolated from blood by Ficoll density gradient centrifugation. The instrument given in TCRdb is Illumina HiSeq 2000. TCR beta cDNA libraries were made by 5'RACE template switching that added a universal primer site and unique molecular identifiers. cDNA synthesis was primed from the TCR beta constant segment and was followed by two successive PCR amplification steps. The paper's processing steps were these. MIGEC was used to demultiplex reads and group reads by UMI, and MiTCR was used to assemble and quantify clonotypes. To exclude erroneous sequences, only TCR cDNA sequences supported by at least two reads were retained. The tcR package was used for downstream repertoire analysis, and clonotypes were matched across fractions by CDR3 nucleotide sequence plus V segment. Antigen specificity was annotated against VDJdb with VDJmatch, allowing one amino acid substitution in CDR3. TCRdb reprocessed the reads into one record per CDR3 protein sequence, lacking DNA. The V and J calls follow TCRdb's processing rather than the paper's. The sample's records list over 150,000 distinct CDR3 sequences. 20% to 25% of the sample comes from the top ten.

Of note for this clonotype: It has no known antigen specificity.

Spanning cysteine to phenylalanine, the CDR3 consists of 15 amino acids. No DNA sequence was recorded. CDR1 and CDR2, looked up from the germline V gene (reference sequence), are LGHDT and YNNKEL. The source of this sequence is a man aged 18 to 70 in good health. Sample: blood T cells: a sorted CD56 or NKG2C T cell subset, CD4+ or CD8+ T cells, or bulk PBMC T cells (not recorded which). In this chain, TRBV3-1 is recombined with TRBJ2-1; the TCRdb call, TRBD1, lacks DNA for checking. The CDR3 here reads CASSRGQGAWNEQFF.